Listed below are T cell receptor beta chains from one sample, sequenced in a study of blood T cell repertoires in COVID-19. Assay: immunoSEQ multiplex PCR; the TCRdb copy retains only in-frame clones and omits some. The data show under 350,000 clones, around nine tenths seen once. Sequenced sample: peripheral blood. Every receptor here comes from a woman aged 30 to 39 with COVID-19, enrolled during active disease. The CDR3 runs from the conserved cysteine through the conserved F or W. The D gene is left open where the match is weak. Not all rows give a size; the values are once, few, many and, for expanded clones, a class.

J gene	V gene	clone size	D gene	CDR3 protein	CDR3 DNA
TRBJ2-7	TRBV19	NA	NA	CASSWQGNYEQYF	TGTGCCAGTAGTTGGCAGGGGAACTACGAGCAGTACTTC
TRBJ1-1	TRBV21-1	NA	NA	CASSRQGAQIDTEAFF	TGTGCCAGCAGCAGACAGGGGGCGCAGATCGACACTGAAGCTTTCTTT
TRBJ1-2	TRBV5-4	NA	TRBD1	CASSLWSQGAGGYTF	TGTGCCAGCAGCTTGTGGTCCCAGGGGGCGGGAGGCTACACCTTC
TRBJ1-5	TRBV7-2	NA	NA	CASSLDSSNQPQHF	TGTGCCAGCAGCCTCGACAGTAGCAATCAGCCCCAGCATTTT
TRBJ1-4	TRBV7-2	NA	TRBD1	CASSPQGQGEKLFF	TGTGCCAGCAGCCCCCAAGGACAGGGCGAAAAACTGTTTTTT
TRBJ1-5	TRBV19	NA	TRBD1	CASSLDRVGNQPQHF	TGTGCCAGTAGTTTGGACAGGGTGGGCAATCAGCCCCAGCATTTT
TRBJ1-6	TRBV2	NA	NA	CASSLALGSPLHF	TGTGCCAGCAGCCTAGCCCTAGGTTCACCCCTCCACTTT
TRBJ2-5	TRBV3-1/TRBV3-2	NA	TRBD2	CASSQKGLAGGIQETQYF	TGTGCCAGCAGCCAAAAAGGACTAGCGGGGGGTATTCAAGAGACCCAGTACTTC
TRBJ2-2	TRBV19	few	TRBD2	CASSPTRGGTGELFF	TGTGCCAGTAGTCCCACCCGGGGAGGGACCGGGGAGCTGTTTTTT
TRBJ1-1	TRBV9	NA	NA	CASSGAERAAGTEAFF	TGTGCCAGCAGCGGGGCTGAGAGGGCGGCCGGCACTGAAGCTTTCTTT
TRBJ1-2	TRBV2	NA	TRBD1	CASSLGQGRGYGYTF	TGTGCCAGCAGTTTGGGACAGGGAAGGGGCTATGGCTACACCTTC
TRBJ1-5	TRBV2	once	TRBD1	CASTPGTGNNQPQHF	TGTGCCAGCACCCCGGGGACAGGCAATAATCAGCCCCAGCATTTT
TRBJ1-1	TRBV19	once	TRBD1	CASSRQGLNTEAFF	TGTGCCAGTAGCCGACAGGGTTTGAACACTGAAGCTTTCTTT
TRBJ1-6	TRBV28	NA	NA	CASSTDSNSPLHF	TGTGCCAGCAGTACGGACAGTAATTCACCCCTCCACTTT
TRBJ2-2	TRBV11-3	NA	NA	CASSSKNTGELFF	TGTGCCAGCAGCTCTAAGAACACCGGGGAGCTGTTTTTT
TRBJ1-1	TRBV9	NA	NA	CASSVDLQRDTEAFF	TGTGCCAGCAGCGTAGATTTGCAGCGGGACACTGAAGCTTTCTTT
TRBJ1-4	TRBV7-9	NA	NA	CASSSRRGMANEKLFF	TGTGCCAGCAGCTCACGTCGAGGGATGGCTAATGAAAAACTGTTTTTT
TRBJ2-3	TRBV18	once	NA	CASSLRLADTQYF	TGTGCCAGCTCACTACGACTAGCAGATACGCAGTATTTT
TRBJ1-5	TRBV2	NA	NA	CASSETNILNQPQHF	TGTGCCAGCAGTGAAACCAATATACTAAATCAGCCCCAGCATTTT
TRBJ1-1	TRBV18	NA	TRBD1	CASSPGRGGSSTEAFF	TGTGCCAGCTCACCAGGCCGAGGGGGCTCGAGTACTGAAGCTTTCTTT
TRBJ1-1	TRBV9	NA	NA	CASSVGAPRGTEAFF	TGTGCCAGCAGCGTAGGAGCCCCCAGGGGCACTGAAGCTTTCTTT
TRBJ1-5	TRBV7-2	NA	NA	CASSLEPSRQPQHF	TGTGCCAGCAGCCTAGAGCCGTCACGGCAGCCCCAGCATTTT
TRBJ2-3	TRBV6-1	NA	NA	CASSNYRASTDTQYF	TGTGCCAGCAGCAACTACAGGGCGTCCACAGATACGCAGTATTTT
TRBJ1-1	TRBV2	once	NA	CASSFQSGTEAFF	TGTGCCAGCAGTTTTCAGTCAGGGACTGAAGCTTTCTTT
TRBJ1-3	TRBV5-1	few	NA	CASSVNGAPGSGNTIYF	TGCGCCAGCAGCGTGAACGGTGCCCCGGGGAGTGGAAACACCATATATTTT
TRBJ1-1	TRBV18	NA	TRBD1	CASSPMDRGNTEAFF	TGTGCCAGCTCACCCATGGACAGGGGGAACACTGAAGCTTTCTTT
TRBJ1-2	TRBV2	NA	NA	CASSETFTTAFYGYTF	TGTGCCAGCAGTGAAACGTTCACGACAGCCTTCTATGGCTACACCTTC
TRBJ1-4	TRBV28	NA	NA	CASSLRQSTNEKLFF	TGTGCCAGCAGTTTACGACAGTCAACTAATGAAAAACTGTTTTTT